This is a list of T cell receptor beta chains from one sample in a study of identical twins. One entry per CDR3 protein results from TCRdb running MiXCR on the 5' RACE reads. The table includes roughly 770,000 distinct CDR3 sequences, 15% to 20% detected once. This sample also belongs to another study, concerning T cells expressing NK-cell markers.

The sequenced sample was PBMCs. The origin of the receptors is a young woman in good health. Each CDR3 is given with its conserved first and last residue. D genes are given only for firm matches. Only part of the rows carry a size: once, few, many, or a class if the clone is expanded.

d_call clone_size j_call v_call cdr3_aa cdr3_nt
NA NA TRBJ1-2 TRBV7-8 CASSLAPRDYGYTF TGTGCCAGCAGCTTAGCGCCCCGGGACTATGGCTACACCTTC
TRBD2 few TRBJ2-1 TRBV7-6 CASSTQTSGEQFF TGTGCCAGCAGCACCCAGACTAGCGGTGAGCAGTTCTTC
NA NA TRBJ2-1 TRBV7-9 CASSPIGTNEQFF TGTGCCAGCAGCCCTATCGGGACCAATGAGCAGTTCTTC
TRBD2 NA TRBJ2-3 TRBV7-9 CATRLAGGSLSTDTQYF TGTGCCACCAGACTAGCGGGAGGATCCCTTAGCACAGATACGCAGTATTTT
NA NA TRBJ2-1 TRBV9 CASSVASGGYNEQFF TGTGCCAGCAGCGTAGCAAGCGGAGGGTACAATGAGCAGTTCTTC
NA NA TRBJ2-5 TRBV27 CASSYIGTMVGRETQYF TGTGCCAGCAGTTACATAGGGACGATGGTAGGGCGAGAGACCCAGTACTTC
TRBD2 NA TRBJ2-2 TRBV24-1 CATSDTTSGTGELFF TGTGCCACCAGTGATACGACTAGCGGCACCGGGGAGCTGTTTTTT
NA few TRBJ2-5 TRBV18 CASSPEGTQYF TGTGCCAGCTCACCGGAGGGGACCCAGTACTTC
NA once TRBJ2-7 TRBV7-2 CASSLVEGGEQYF TGTGCCAGCAGCTTAGTCGAGGGCGGCGAGCAGTACTTC
NA NA TRBJ2-1 TRBV6-5 CASSYWQGQLNEQFF TGTGCCAGCAGTTACTGGCAGGGGCAATTGAATGAGCAGTTCTTC
TRBD1 NA TRBJ1-2 TRBV12-3/TRBV12-4 CASSSGTAIYGYTF TGTGCCAGCAGCTCCGGGACAGCAATTTATGGCTACACCTTC
TRBD2 few TRBJ2-5 TRBV20-1 CSAIGSGRNQETQYF TGCAGTGCTATTGGTAGCGGGAGGAACCAAGAGACCCAGTACTTC
NA NA TRBJ2-1 TRBV5-1 CASSLYPPNEQFF TGCGCCAGCAGCTTGTATCCCCCCAATGAGCAGTTCTTC
NA few TRBJ2-7 TRBV20-1 CSATQRAPSFYEQYF TGCAGTGCTACCCAGCGGGCCCCGAGCTTCTACGAGCAGTACTTC
NA few TRBJ2-7 TRBV27 CASKFSGTPGLHEVGQYF TGTGCCAGCAAGTTTAGCGGAACGCCGGGACTTCATGAGGTTGGGCAGTACTTC
NA NA TRBJ1-5 TRBV12-3/TRBV12-4 CASSLFRTNQPQHF TGTGCCAGCAGTTTATTCAGGACAAATCAGCCCCAGCATTTT
NA few TRBJ2-5 TRBV7-9 CASSPNRALQETQYF TGTGCCAGCAGCCCCAACCGGGCCCTACAAGAGACCCAGTACTTC
NA NA TRBJ1-2 TRBV20-1 CSSGDRPNYGYTF TGCAGTTCCGGGGACCGCCCGAACTATGGCTACACCTTC
NA few TRBJ2-1 TRBV20-1 CSATPGTTQFF TGCAGTGCCACACCCGGGACAACGCAGTTCTTC
NA NA TRBJ2-1 TRBV20-1 CSAVSLDEQFF TGCAGTGCAGTGTCGCTAGATGAGCAGTTCTTC
NA few TRBJ2-6 TRBV15 CATSIIGSSGANVLTF TGTGCCACCAGCATAATCGGGAGCTCTGGGGCCAACGTCCTGACTTTC
NA NA TRBJ1-4 TRBV5-1 CASSGTNNEKLFF TGCGCCAGCAGTGGGACAAATAATGAAAAACTGTTTTTT
NA many TRBJ1-5 TRBV2 CASSVIRDGDQPQHF TGTGCCAGCAGTGTCATTCGAGACGGAGATCAGCCCCAGCATTTT
TRBD2 NA TRBJ2-7 TRBV7-8 CASSLAGLVAYEQYF TGTGCCAGCAGCTTAGCAGGACTAGTGGCCTACGAGCAGTACTTC
TRBD1 NA TRBJ2-2 TRBV5-5 CASSFQDRGYIGELFF TGTGCCAGCAGCTTCCAGGACAGGGGGTATATCGGGGAGCTGTTTTTT
NA few TRBJ1-1 TRBV9 CASSVGFVTEAFF TGTGCCAGCAGCGTGGGGTTCGTCACTGAAGCTTTCTTT
TRBD1 NA TRBJ2-3 TRBV5-4 CASSQKTGAADTQYF TGTGCCAGCAGCCAAAAGACAGGGGCCGCAGATACGCAGTATTTT
TRBD1 NA TRBJ1-1 TRBV12-3/TRBV12-4 CASSPGTGISTEAFF TGTGCCAGCAGTCCAGGGACAGGGATTAGCACTGAAGCTTTCTTT
TRBD2 few TRBJ2-1 TRBV20-1 CSAVLAGADEQFF TGCAGTGCCGTACTAGCGGGAGCGGATGAGCAGTTCTTC
NA few TRBJ2-1 TRBV4-2 CASSHGTGNSYNEQFF TGTGCCAGCAGCCACGGGACTGGCAACTCCTACAATGAGCAGTTCTTC
NA NA TRBJ1-6 TRBV15 CATSREVDSPLHF TGTGCCACCAGCAGAGAGGTCGACTCACCCCTCCACTTT
NA NA TRBJ2-7 TRBV12-5 CASGRWYF TGTGCTAGTGGAAGATGGTACTTC
NA few TRBJ1-1 TRBV10-2 CASRVDQGDTEAFF TGCGCCAGCAGGGTGGACCAAGGGGACACTGAAGCTTTCTTT
NA NA TRBJ2-4 TRBV12-3/TRBV12-4 CASNNREVAKNIQYF TGTGCCAGTAATAACAGGGAGGTCGCCAAAAACATTCAGTACTTC
NA NA TRBJ2-1 TRBV6-5 CASSYYQGEQFF TGTGCCAGCAGTTACTATCAGGGGGAGCAGTTCTTC
NA NA TRBJ2-1 TRBV27 CASSLRTNPGNEQFF TGTGCCAGCAGCTTACGGACGAACCCAGGCAATGAGCAGTTCTTC
NA many TRBJ2-7 TRBV7-2 CASSLAQGPYEQYF TGTGCCAGCAGCTTAGCCCAGGGTCCCTACGAGCAGTACTTC
NA NA TRBJ2-7 TRBV2 CASSDRGAFYEQYF TGTGCCAGCAGTGACAGGGGCGCTTTTTACGAGCAGTACTTC
TRBD1 NA TRBJ2-7 TRBV7-9 CASSATGGGYEQYF TGTGCCAGCAGCGCGACAGGGGGTGGCTACGAGCAGTACTTC
NA few TRBJ2-3 TRBV9 CASSVGLSTDTQYF TGTGCCAGCAGCGTAGGCCTCTCCACAGATACGCAGTATTTT
NA NA TRBJ2-1 TRBV5-1 CASSLGGFSYNEQFF TGCGCCAGCAGCTTGGGCGGATTCTCCTACAATGAGCAGTTCTTC